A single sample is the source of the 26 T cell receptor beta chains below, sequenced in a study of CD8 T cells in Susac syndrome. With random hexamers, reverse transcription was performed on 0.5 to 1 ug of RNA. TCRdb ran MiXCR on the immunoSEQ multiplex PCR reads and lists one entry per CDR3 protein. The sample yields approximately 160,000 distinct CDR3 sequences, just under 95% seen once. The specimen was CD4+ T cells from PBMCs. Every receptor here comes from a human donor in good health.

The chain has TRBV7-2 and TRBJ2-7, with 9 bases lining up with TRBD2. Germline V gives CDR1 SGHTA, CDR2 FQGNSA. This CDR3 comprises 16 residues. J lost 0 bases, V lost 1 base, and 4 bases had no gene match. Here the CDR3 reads CASSLVAGGSSYEQYF. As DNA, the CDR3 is TGTGCCAGCAGCTTAGTTGCGGGGGGGAGCTCCTACGAGCAGTACTTC.

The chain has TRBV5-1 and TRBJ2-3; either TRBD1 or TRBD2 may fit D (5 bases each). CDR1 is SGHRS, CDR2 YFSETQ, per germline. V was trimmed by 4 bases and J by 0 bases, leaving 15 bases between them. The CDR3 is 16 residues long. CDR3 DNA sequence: TGCGCCAGCAGCCTTACCGGGGCTGCTAGCACAGATACGCAGTATTTT. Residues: CASSLTGAASTDTQYF. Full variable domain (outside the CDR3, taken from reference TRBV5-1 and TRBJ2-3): KAGVTQTPRYLIKTRGQQVTLSCSPISGHRSVSWYQQTPGQGLQFLFEYFSETQRNKGNFPGRFSGRQFSNSRSEMNVSTLELGDSALYLCASSLTGAASTDTQYFGPGTRLTVL.

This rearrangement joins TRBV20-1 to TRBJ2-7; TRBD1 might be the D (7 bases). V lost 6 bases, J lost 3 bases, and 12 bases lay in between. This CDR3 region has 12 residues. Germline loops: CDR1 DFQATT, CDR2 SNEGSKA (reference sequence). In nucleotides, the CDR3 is TGCAGTGCCAACAGGGGAGGCTACGAGCAGTACTTC. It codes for CSANRGGYEQYF.

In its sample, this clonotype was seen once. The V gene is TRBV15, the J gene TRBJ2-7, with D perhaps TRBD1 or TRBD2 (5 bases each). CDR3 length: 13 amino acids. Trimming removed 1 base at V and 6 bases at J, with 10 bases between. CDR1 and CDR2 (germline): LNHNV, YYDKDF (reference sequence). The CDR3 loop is CATSRGDGGEQYF. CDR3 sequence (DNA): TGTGCCACCAGCAGAGGAGATGGGGGCGAGCAGTACTTC.

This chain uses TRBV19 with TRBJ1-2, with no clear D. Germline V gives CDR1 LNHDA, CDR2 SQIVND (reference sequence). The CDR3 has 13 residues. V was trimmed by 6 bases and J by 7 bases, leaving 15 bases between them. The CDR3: CASSPTRSCGYTF. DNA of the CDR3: TGTGCCAGTAGCCCAACCAGGTCGTGTGGCTACACCTTC.

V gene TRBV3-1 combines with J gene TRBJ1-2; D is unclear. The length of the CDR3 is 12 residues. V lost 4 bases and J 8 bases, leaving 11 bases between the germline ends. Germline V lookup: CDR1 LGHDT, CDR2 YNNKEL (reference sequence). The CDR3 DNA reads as TGTGCCAGCAGCCTCTGGGATGGGGGCTACACCTTC. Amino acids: CASSLWDGGYTF. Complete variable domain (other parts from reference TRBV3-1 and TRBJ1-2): DTAVSQTPKYLVTQMGNDKSIKCEQNLGHDTMYWYKQDSKKFLKIMFSYNNKELIINETVPNRFSPKSPDKAHLNLHINSLELGDSAVYFCASSLWDGGYTFGSGTRLTVV.

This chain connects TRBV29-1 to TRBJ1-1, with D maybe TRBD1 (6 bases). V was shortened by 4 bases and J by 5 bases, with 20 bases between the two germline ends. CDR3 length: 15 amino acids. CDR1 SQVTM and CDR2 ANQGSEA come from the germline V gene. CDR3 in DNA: TGCAGCGTTGGGGAGACAGGCCTAGGGGGGACTGAAGCTTTCTTT. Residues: CSVGETGLGGTEAFF. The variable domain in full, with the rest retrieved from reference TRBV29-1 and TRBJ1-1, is SAVISQKPSRDICQRGTSLTIQCQVDSQVTMMFWYRQQPGQSLTLIATANQGSEATYESGFVIDKFPISRPNLTFSTLTVSNMSPEDSSIYLCSVGETGLGGTEAFFGQGTRLTVV.

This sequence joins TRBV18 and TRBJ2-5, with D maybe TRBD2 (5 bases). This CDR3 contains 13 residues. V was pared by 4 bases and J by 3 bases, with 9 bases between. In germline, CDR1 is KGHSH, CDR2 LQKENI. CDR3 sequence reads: CASSQQAEETQYF. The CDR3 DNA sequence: TGTGCCAGCTCACAACAAGCGGAAGAGACCCAGTACTTC.

For the CDR3, the DNA is TGTGCCAGCAGCTTAGTGCCGGGTGGTCCTCAGCCCCAGCATTTT. This codes for CASSLVPGGPQPQHF. The V and J genes are TRBV7-2 and TRBJ1-5; D is unresolved. Germline assignment: CDR1 SGHTA and CDR2 FQGNSA. CDR3 length: 15 amino acids. The V and J ends lost 1 base and 6 bases respectively, with 13 bases between them.

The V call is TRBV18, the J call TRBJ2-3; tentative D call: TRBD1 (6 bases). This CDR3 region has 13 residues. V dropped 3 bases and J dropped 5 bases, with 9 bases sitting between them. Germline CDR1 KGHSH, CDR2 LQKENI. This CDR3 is CASSPGTKDTQYF. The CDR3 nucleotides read TGTGCCAGCTCACCTGGGACAAAAGATACGCAGTATTTT.

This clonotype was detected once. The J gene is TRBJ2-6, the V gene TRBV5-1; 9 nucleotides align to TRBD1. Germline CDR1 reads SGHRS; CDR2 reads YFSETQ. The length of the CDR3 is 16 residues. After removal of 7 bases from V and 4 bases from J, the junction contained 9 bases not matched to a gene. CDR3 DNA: TGCGCCAGCCGAGGGACAGGGACAGGGGGGGCCAACGTCCTGACTTTC. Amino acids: CASRGTGTGGANVLTF. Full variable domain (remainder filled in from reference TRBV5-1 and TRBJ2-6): KAGVTQTPRYLIKTRGQQVTLSCSPISGHRSVSWYQQTPGQGLQFLFEYFSETQRNKGNFPGRFSGRQFSNSRSEMNVSTLELGDSALYLCASRGTGTGGANVLTFGAGSRLTVL.

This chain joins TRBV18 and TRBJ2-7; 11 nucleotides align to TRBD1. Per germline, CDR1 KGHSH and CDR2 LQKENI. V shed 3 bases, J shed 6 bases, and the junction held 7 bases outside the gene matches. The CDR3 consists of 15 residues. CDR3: CASSPSGTGGLEQYF. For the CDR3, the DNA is TGTGCCAGCTCACCCTCCGGGACAGGGGGTCTCGAGCAGTACTTC. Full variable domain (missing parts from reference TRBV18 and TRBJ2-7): NAGVMQNPRHLVRRRGQEARLRCSPMKGHSHVYWYRQLPEEGLKFMVYLQKENIIDESGMPKERFSAEFPKEGPSILRIQQVVRGDSAAYFCASSPSGTGGLEQYFGPGTRLTVT.

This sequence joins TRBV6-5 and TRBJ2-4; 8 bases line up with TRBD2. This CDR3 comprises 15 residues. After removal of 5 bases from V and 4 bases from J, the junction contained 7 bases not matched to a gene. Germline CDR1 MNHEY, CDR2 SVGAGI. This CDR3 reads CASSAPGLVKNIQYF. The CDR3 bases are TGTGCCAGCAGTGCGCCGGGACTAGTAAAAAACATTCAGTACTTC.

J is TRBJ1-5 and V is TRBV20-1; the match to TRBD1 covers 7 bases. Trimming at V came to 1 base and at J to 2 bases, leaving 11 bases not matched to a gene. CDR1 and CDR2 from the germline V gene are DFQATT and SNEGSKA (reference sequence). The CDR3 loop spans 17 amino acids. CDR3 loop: CSARAATGSIGNQPQHF. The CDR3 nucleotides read TGCAGTGCTAGAGCTGCGACAGGGAGTATTGGCAATCAGCCCCAGCATTTT.

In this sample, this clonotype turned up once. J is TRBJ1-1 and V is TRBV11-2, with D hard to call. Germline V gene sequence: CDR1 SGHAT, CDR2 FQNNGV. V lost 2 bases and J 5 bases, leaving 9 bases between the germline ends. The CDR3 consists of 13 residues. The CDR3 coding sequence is TGTGCCAGCAGCTTACAAGTGGGTACTGAAGCTTTCTTT. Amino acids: CASSLQVGTEAFF.

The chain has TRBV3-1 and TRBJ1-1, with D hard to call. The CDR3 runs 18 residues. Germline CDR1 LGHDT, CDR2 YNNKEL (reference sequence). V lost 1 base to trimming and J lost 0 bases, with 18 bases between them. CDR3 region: CASSQGLSGPRMNTEAFF. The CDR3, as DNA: TGTGCCAGCAGCCAAGGGTTGTCAGGCCCTAGGATGAACACTGAAGCTTTCTTT. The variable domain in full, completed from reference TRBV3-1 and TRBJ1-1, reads DTAVSQTPKYLVTQMGNDKSIKCEQNLGHDTMYWYKQDSKKFLKIMFSYNNKELIINETVPNRFSPKSPDKAHLNLHINSLELGDSAVYFCASSQGLSGPRMNTEAFFGQGTRLTVV.

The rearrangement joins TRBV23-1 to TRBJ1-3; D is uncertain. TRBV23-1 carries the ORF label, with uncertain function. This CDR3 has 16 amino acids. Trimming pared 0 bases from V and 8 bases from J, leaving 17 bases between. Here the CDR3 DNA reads TGCGCCAGCAGTCAATCGGAGGCTAGCTCCCGAGACACCATATATTTT. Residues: CASSQSEASSRDTIYF.

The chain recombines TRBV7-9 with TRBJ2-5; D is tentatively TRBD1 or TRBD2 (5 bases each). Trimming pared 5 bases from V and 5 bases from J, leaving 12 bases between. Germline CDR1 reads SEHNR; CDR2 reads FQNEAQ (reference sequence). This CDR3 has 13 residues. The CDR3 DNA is TGTGCCAGCAGCCAAGTTTGGGGGGAGACCCAGTACTTC. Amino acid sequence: CASSQVWGETQYF.

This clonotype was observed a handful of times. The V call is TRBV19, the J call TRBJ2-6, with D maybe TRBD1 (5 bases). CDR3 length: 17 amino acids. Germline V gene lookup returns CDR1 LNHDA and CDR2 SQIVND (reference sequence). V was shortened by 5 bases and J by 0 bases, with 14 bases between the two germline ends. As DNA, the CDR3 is TGTGCCAGTAGTTCCCAGACAGCCTTCTCTGGGGCCAACGTCCTGACTTTC. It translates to CASSSQTAFSGANVLTF.

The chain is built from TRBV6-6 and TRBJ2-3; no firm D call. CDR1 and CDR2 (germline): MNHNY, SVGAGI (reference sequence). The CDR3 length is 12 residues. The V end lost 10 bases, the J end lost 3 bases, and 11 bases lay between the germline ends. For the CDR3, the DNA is TGTGCCACCCGAGAGGCGACAGATACGCAGTATTTT. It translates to CATREATDTQYF.

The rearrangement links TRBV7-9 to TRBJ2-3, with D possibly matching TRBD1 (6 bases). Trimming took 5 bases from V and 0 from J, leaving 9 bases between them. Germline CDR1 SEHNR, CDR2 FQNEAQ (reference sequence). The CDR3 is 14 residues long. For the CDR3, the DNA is TGTGCCAGCAGCGACAGGACTAGCACAGATACGCAGTATTTT. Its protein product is CASSDRTSTDTQYF.

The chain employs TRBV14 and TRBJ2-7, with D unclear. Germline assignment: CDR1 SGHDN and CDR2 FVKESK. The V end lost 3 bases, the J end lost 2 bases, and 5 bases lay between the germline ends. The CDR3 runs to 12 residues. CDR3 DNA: TGTGCCAGCAGCCAGTTTGCCTACGAGCAGTACTTC. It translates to CASSQFAYEQYF.

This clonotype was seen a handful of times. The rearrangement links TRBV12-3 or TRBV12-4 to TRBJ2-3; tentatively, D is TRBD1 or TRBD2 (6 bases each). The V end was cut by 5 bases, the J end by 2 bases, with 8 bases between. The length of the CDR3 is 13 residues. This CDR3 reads CASSRGPTDTQYF. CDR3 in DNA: TGTGCCAGCAGTCGGGGGCCCACAGATACGCAGTATTTT.

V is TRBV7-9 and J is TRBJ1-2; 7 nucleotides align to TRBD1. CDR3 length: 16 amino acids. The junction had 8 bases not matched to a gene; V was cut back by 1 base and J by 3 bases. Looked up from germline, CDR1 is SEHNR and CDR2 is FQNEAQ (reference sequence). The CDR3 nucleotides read TGTGCCAGCAGCTTAGGGGGACAGCTTCGGGACTATGGCTACACCTTC. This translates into CASSLGGQLRDYGYTF.

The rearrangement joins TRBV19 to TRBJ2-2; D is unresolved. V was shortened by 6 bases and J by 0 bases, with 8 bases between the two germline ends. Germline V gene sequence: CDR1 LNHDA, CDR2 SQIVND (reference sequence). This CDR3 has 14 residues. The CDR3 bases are TGTGCCAGTAGACCACAGACGAACACCGGGGAGCTGTTTTTT. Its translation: CASRPQTNTGELFF.

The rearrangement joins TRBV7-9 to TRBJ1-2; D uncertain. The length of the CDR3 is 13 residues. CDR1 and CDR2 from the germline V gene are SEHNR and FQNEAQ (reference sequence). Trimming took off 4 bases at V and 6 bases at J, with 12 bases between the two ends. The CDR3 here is CASSYLGSDGYTF. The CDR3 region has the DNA TGTGCCAGCAGCTACCTGGGCAGTGATGGCTACACCTTC.